A selection of T cell receptor beta chains follows, all from one sample in a study of shared clonotypes between healthy human individuals. Sequencing used immunoSEQ multiplex PCR; TCRdb keeps in-frame clones, though not all of them. The sample holds 650,000 to 700,000 clones, about 90% seen once. The sample comprised memory CD8+ T cells from PBMCs. These receptor sequences come from a man aged 18-30 years in good health. Some clones in this sample may be carry-over from other donors' samples. Each CDR3 is given with its conserved first and last residue. The size field is filled for only some rows; it gives once, few, many or a size class.

V gene: TRBV2
J gene: TRBJ1-2
clone size: .
CDR3 length: 12
CDR3 protein: CAGSGESYGYTF

V gene: TRBV27
J gene: TRBJ2-7
clone size: .
CDR3 length: 14
CDR3 protein: CASSLDERSYEQYF

V gene: TRBV10-3
J gene: TRBJ2-3
clone size: .
CDR3 length: 12
CDR3 protein: CAISDTTDTQYF

V gene: TRBV27
J gene: TRBJ2-5
clone size: .
CDR3 length: 15
CDR3 protein: CASSLSARGQETQYF

V gene: TRBV28
J gene: TRBJ2-7
clone size: once
CDR3 length: 14
CDR3 protein: CASSNNWDRDEQYF

V gene: TRBV10-3
J gene: TRBJ2-1
clone size: once
CDR3 length: 17
CDR3 protein: CAISEAPSGSSYNEQFF

V gene: TRBV2
J gene: TRBJ2-6
clone size: once
CDR3 length: 19
CDR3 protein: CASSERLTSGISGANVLTF

V gene: TRBV7-6
J gene: TRBJ2-1
clone size: .
CDR3 length: 16
CDR3 protein: CASSFLAGTESHEQFF

V gene: TRBV27
J gene: TRBJ2-7
clone size: .
CDR3 length: 16
CDR3 protein: CASSLSLGGSGTEQYF

V gene: TRBV5-6
J gene: TRBJ1-3
clone size: once
CDR3 length: 15
CDR3 protein: CASRSRGSSGNTIYF

V gene: TRBV11-2
J gene: TRBJ1-2
clone size: .
CDR3 length: 14
CDR3 protein: CASSQGAFGYGYTF

V gene: TRBV9
J gene: TRBJ1-4
clone size: .
CDR3 length: 15
CDR3 protein: CASSSESGPAEKLFF

V gene: TRBV5-8
J gene: TRBJ2-3
clone size: .
CDR3 length: 15
CDR3 protein: CASSLGQGRTDTQYF

V gene: TRBV10-3
J gene: TRBJ2-7
clone size: .
CDR3 length: 15
CDR3 protein: CAISDRDRGIYEQYF

V gene: TRBV28
J gene: TRBJ2-7
clone size: .
CDR3 length: 14
CDR3 protein: CASSQGLGAYEQYF

V gene: TRBV7-2
J gene: TRBJ2-1
clone size: .
CDR3 length: 16
CDR3 protein: CASSLHVTHLQNEQFF

V gene: TRBV27
J gene: TRBJ2-7
clone size: .
CDR3 length: 16
CDR3 protein: CASSLSTTGALYEQYF

V gene: TRBV5-4
J gene: TRBJ2-1
clone size: .
CDR3 length: 15
CDR3 protein: CASSPDISSYNEQFF

V gene: TRBV5-1
J gene: TRBJ1-1
clone size: .
CDR3 length: 15
CDR3 protein: CASSSFPGQNTEAFF

V gene: TRBV27
J gene: TRBJ2-6
clone size: .
CDR3 length: 16
CDR3 protein: CASSLSRGTGANVLTF

V gene: TRBV28
J gene: TRBJ1-4
clone size: .
CDR3 length: 14
CDR3 protein: CASKIVATNEKLFF

V gene: TRBV19
J gene: TRBJ1-2
clone size: .
CDR3 length: 15
CDR3 protein: CASSMETAINYGYTF

V gene: TRBV7-9
J gene: TRBJ1-1
clone size: .
CDR3 length: 15
CDR3 protein: CASSLLSGAGTEAFF

V gene: TRBV4-1
J gene: TRBJ2-2
clone size: once
CDR3 length: 16
CDR3 protein: CASSQKRWEGPGELFF

V gene: TRBV7-9
J gene: TRBJ2-1
clone size: .
CDR3 length: 15
CDR3 protein: CASSGGTGPYNEQFF

V gene: TRBV9
J gene: TRBJ2-1
clone size: .
CDR3 length: 13
CDR3 protein: CATTDYRNNEQFF

V gene: TRBV2
J gene: TRBJ2-7
clone size: many
CDR3 length: 17
CDR3 protein: CASSGSTTSDSSYEQYF

V gene: TRBV27
J gene: TRBJ1-5
clone size: .
CDR3 length: 15
CDR3 protein: CASSLVPPGNQPQHF

V gene: TRBV10-3
J gene: TRBJ2-1
clone size: .
CDR3 length: 15
CDR3 protein: CAISETSGRANEQFF

V gene: TRBV9
J gene: TRBJ2-5
clone size: .
CDR3 length: 14
CDR3 protein: CASSGGTTQETQYF

V gene: TRBV27
J gene: TRBJ2-7
clone size: .
CDR3 length: 15
CDR3 protein: CASSPRTSGVHEQYF

V gene: TRBV29-1
J gene: TRBJ1-2
clone size: few
CDR3 length: 10
CDR3 protein: CSVEGSGYTF

V gene: TRBV5-1
J gene: TRBJ2-2
clone size: .
CDR3 length: 15
CDR3 protein: CASSPIGGQTGELFF

V gene: TRBV4-1
J gene: TRBJ2-1
clone size: .
CDR3 length: 15
CDR3 protein: CASSPRLGYYNEQFF

V gene: TRBV7-6
J gene: TRBJ1-1
clone size: once
CDR3 length: 15
CDR3 protein: CASSLASGGRTEAFF

V gene: TRBV6-6
J gene: TRBJ1-2
clone size: .
CDR3 length: 14
CDR3 protein: CASSPRTGFGGYTF

V gene: TRBV19
J gene: TRBJ2-7
clone size: .
CDR3 length: 15
CDR3 protein: CASSIDASGSNEQYF